These 13 T cell receptor beta chains were sequenced from one sample in a study of blood T cell repertoires in COVID-19. Here immunoSEQ multiplex PCR was the method, and the copy in TCRdb shows in-frame clones only, minus some. The profile covers roughly 72,000 clones, with more than 75% appearing a single time and roughly 13% taken by the ten largest. The sample comprised peripheral blood. Receptors were obtained from a woman aged 80 or over with acute or convalescent COVID-19.

The gene calls are TRBV24-1 and TRBJ2-1; tentative D call: TRBD2 (7 bases). The V and J ends lost 0 bases and 6 bases respectively, with 14 bases between them. CDR3 length equals 16 residues. Germline CDR1 reads KGHDR; CDR2 reads SFDVKD. The CDR3 DNA follows: TGTGCCACCAGTGATTTGTTAGGGGGAGGGGGCAATGAGCAGTTCTTC. It is translated as CATSDLLGGGGNEQFF.

A few counts support this clone. V and J are TRBV5-1 and TRBJ1-2; 8 bases agree with TRBD1. This CDR3 contains 14 residues. The junction had 3 bases not matched to a gene; V was cut back by 2 bases and J by 3 bases. Germline V gene data show CDR1 as SGHRS and CDR2 as YFSETQ. The DNA of the CDR3 is TGCGCCAGCAGCTTCGCGACAGGGGACTATGGCTACACCTTC. This gives the protein CASSFATGDYGYTF.

The chain carries TRBV27 and TRBJ2-7, with TRBD2 matching 14 bases. The CDR3 runs to 13 residues. V shed 6 bases and J 5 bases; nucleotides not matched to a gene: 0. Germline loops: CDR1 MNHEY, CDR2 SMNVEV (reference sequence). Here the CDR3 reads CASRTSGRDEQYF. For the CDR3, the DNA is TGTGCCAGCAGGACTAGCGGGAGGGACGAGCAGTACTTC.

The J gene is TRBJ2-5, the V gene TRBV27; D may be TRBD2 (5 bases). V was pared by 2 bases and J by 5 bases, with 15 bases between. Germline V CDR1 and CDR2: MNHEY, SMNVEV (reference sequence). This CDR3 has 15 amino acids. In DNA, the CDR3 is TGTGCCAGCAGTTTAGGTCCGGGGTGGAGGGAGACCCAGTACTTC. Its translation is CASSLGPGWRETQYF.

This chain uses TRBV2 with TRBJ1-2; D gene uncertain. V lost 4 bases, J lost 3 bases, and 9 bases lay in between. Germline CDR1 is SNHLY and CDR2 is FYNNEI. The CDR3 has 13 residues. The CDR3 is CASSGYSHYGYTF. The DNA of the CDR3 is TGTGCCAGCAGTGGTTACAGCCACTATGGCTACACCTTC.

The rearrangement links TRBV10-3 to TRBJ2-1, with TRBD2 matching over 8 bases. CDR3 length: 15 amino acids. Germline V gives CDR1 ENHRY, CDR2 SYGVKD. J gave up 5 bases and V 4 bases, and 7 bases lay outside the gene matches. CDR3 sequence: CAISGTSGDNNEQFF. CDR3 nucleotide sequence: TGTGCCATCAGTGGCACTAGCGGAGACAACAATGAGCAGTTCTTC.

This chain connects TRBV27 to TRBJ2-6; TRBD2 might be the D (6 bases). This CDR3 has 14 residues. The V and J ends lost 8 bases and 8 bases respectively, with 16 bases between them. CDR1 is MNHEY and CDR2 is SMNVEV in the germline V gene (reference sequence). CDR3 nucleotide sequence: TGTGCCAGCCTGGGAGCGGGTTCCCCCAACGTCCTGACTTTC. Protein product: CASLGAGSPNVLTF.

The V call is TRBV29-1, the J call TRBJ2-2; 12 bases map to TRBD2. CDR1 and CDR2 from the germline V gene are SQVTM and ANQGSEA. CDR3 length: 14 amino acids. Trimming took 7 bases from V and 5 from J; bases not matched to a gene: 5. Written as DNA, the CDR3 is TGCAGCGGTCGAACTAGCGGGAGGACCGGGGAGCTGTTTTTT. This encodes CSGRTSGRTGELFF.

This chain joins TRBV28 and TRBJ1-1; D perhaps matches TRBD1 (6 bases). With 5 bases removed from V and 1 base from J, the gap between germline ends came to 14 bases. Germline V CDR1 and CDR2: MDHEN, SYDVKM. This CDR3 comprises 15 residues. CDR3 amino acids: CASSPTGSRNTEAFF. The CDR3 bases are TGTGCCAGCAGTCCCACAGGGAGTCGGAACACTGAAGCTTTCTTT. The full variable domain, completed using reference TRBV28 and TRBJ1-1, is DVKVTQSSRYLVKRTGEKVFLECVQDMDHENMFWYRQDPGLGLRLIYFSYDVKMKEKGDIPEGYSVSREKKERFSLILESASTNQTSMYLCASSPTGSRNTEAFFGQGTRLTVV.

This sequence joins TRBV27 and TRBJ2-7, with 7 bases that match TRBD1. CDR1 and CDR2 (germline): MNHEY, SMNVEV (reference sequence). CDR3 length: 16 residues. The junction had 6 bases not matched to a gene; V was cut back by 0 bases and J by 1 base. This CDR3 is CASSLSLGQLSYEQYF. CDR3 nucleotide sequence: TGTGCCAGCAGTTTATCCTTGGGACAGCTTTCCTACGAGCAGTACTTC.

This clone was detected once. The chain's CDR3 is CASSLGTVNTEAFF. The CDR3 DNA reads TGTGCCAGCAGCTTAGGGACAGTGAACACTGAAGCTTTCTTT. This chain links TRBV7-8 with TRBJ1-1; perhaps TRBD1 as D (6 bases). The ends were cut back, 1 base at V and 0 bases at J, with 6 bases in the middle. The CDR3 totals 14 residues. The V gene's germline CDR1 is SGHVS and CDR2 FQNEAQ.

This clone was recorded only once. This CDR3 is CASSVGMRSEETQYF. CDR3 nucleotides: TGTGCCAGCAGCGTAGGTATGAGATCCGAAGAGACCCAGTACTTC. V and J are TRBV9 and TRBJ2-5, with D unresolved. Germline CDR1 SGDLS, CDR2 YYNGEE. The CDR3 spans 15 residues. With 0 bases removed from V and 3 bases from J, the gap between germline ends came to 12 bases.

The J gene is TRBJ1-6, the V gene TRBV27, with D unclear. Trimming removed 4 bases from V and 14 bases from J, with 15 bases in between. CDR1 MNHEY and CDR2 SMNVEV come from the germline V gene (reference sequence). CDR3 length: 13 residues. CDR3 DNA sequence: TGTGCCAGCAGTTCCCCCCCGTATGTATCCCTCCACTTT. This sequence encodes CASSSPPYVSLHF.